Listed below are T cell receptor beta chains from one sample, sequenced in a study of blood T cell repertoires in COVID-19. TCRdb's copy holds only in-frame clones and misses some; the assay was immunoSEQ multiplex PCR. The sample consists of over 200,000 clones, roughly 87% of them appearing once. What was sequenced was peripheral blood. Source of these receptors: a man aged 40-55 years with active or convalescent COVID-19. CDR3s include the opening cysteine and the closing phenylalanine or tryptophan. The order of the fields is D gene, V gene, J gene, CDR3 protein, CDR3 DNA. D genes are given only for firm matches.

d_gene: -
v_gene: TRBV5-1
j_gene: TRBJ2-3
CDR3aa: CASSGGGLPPTDTQYF
CDR3nt: TGCGCCAGCAGCGGGGGCGGCTTGCCTCCCACAGATACGCAGTATTTT

d_gene: TRBD2
v_gene: TRBV7-3
j_gene: TRBJ2-1
CDR3aa: CASKGLGLAGGPHNEQFF
CDR3nt: TGTGCCAGCAAGGGCCTGGGACTAGCGGGGGGGCCCCACAATGAGCAGTTCTTC

d_gene: -
v_gene: TRBV7-9
j_gene: TRBJ1-2
CDR3aa: CASSYGGDGYTF
CDR3nt: TGTGCCAGCAGCTACGGAGGGGATGGCTACACCTTC

d_gene: TRBD2
v_gene: TRBV5-1
j_gene: TRBJ2-1
CDR3aa: CASSPRGRAEYEQFF
CDR3nt: TGCGCCAGCAGCCCTCGCGGGAGGGCCGAATATGAGCAGTTCTTC

d_gene: -
v_gene: TRBV11-1
j_gene: TRBJ1-3
CDR3aa: CASSYHREPSGNTIYF
CDR3nt: TGTGCCAGCAGCTACCACCGGGAACCCTCTGGAAACACCATATATTTT

d_gene: TRBD1
v_gene: TRBV7-2
j_gene: TRBJ1-3
CDR3aa: CASSTGTGRGNTIYF
CDR3nt: TGTGCCAGCAGCACCGGGACAGGCCGGGGAAACACCATATATTTT

d_gene: -
v_gene: TRBV29-1
j_gene: TRBJ2-7
CDR3aa: CSALFGLEQYF
CDR3nt: TGCAGCGCCCTATTCGGTTTGGAGCAGTACTTC

d_gene: -
v_gene: TRBV30
j_gene: TRBJ1-2
CDR3aa: CAWIQGTNYGYTF
CDR3nt: TGTGCCTGGATCCAGGGGACTAACTATGGCTACACCTTC

d_gene: TRBD2
v_gene: TRBV3-1/TRBV3-2
j_gene: TRBJ2-5
CDR3aa: CASSLPNLAGMETQYF
CDR3nt: TGTGCCAGCAGCCTGCCGAATTTAGCGGGAATGGAGACCCAGTACTTC

d_gene: TRBD1
v_gene: TRBV9
j_gene: TRBJ1-6
CDR3aa: CASSVRGQNSPLHF
CDR3nt: TGTGCCAGCAGCGTCAGGGGGCAGAATTCACCCCTCCACTTT

d_gene: TRBD1
v_gene: TRBV5-4
j_gene: TRBJ1-4
CDR3aa: CASSGQDEKLFF
CDR3nt: TGTGCCAGCTCCGGACAGGATGAAAAACTGTTTTTT